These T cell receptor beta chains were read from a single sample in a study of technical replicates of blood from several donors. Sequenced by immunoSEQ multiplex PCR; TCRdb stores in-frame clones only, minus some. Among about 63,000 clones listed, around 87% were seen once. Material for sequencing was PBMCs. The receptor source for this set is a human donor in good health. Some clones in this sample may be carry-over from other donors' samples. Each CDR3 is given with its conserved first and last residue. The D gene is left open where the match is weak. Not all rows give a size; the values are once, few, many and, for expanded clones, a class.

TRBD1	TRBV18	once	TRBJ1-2	CASSLIQGENYGYTF	TGTGCCAGCTCACTTATACAGGGGGAGAACTATGGCTACACCTTC
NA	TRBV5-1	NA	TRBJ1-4	CASSEDVGATNEKLFF	TGCGCCAGCAGCGAAGATGTTGGAGCTACTAATGAAAAACTGTTTTTT
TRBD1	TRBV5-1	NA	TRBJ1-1	CASSLGTGYYEAFF	TGCGCCAGCAGCTTGGGGACAGGGTATTATGAAGCTTTCTTT
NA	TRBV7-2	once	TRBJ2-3	CASSLLGTSTDTQYF	TGTGCCAGCAGCTTACTCGGGACTAGCACAGATACGCAGTATTTT
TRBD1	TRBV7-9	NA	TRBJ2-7	CASSLGQGAYEQYF	TGTGCCAGCAGCTTAGGACAGGGGGCTTACGAGCAGTACTTC
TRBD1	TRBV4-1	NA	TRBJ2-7	CASSQGLTGVDYEQYF	TGCGCCAGCAGCCAAGGACTGACAGGGGTGGACTACGAGCAGTACTTC
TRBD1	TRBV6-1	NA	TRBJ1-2	CASSTGQGGGYTF	TGTGCCAGCAGTACAGGACAGGGCGGAGGCTACACCTTC
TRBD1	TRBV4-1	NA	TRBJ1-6	CASSQEGGVRYNSPLHF	TGCGCCAGCAGCCAAGAAGGGGGCGTTCGGTATAATTCACCCCTCCACTTT
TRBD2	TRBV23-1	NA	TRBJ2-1	CASDKRGEVAGGSEQFF	TGCGCCAGCGATAAGAGAGGGGAGGTAGCGGGAGGCAGTGAGCAGTTCTTC
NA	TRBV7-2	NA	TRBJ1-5	CASSATGLNQPQHF	TGTGCCAGCAGCGCTACAGGGTTGAATCAGCCCCAGCATTTT
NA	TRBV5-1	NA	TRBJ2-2	CASSEDRGELFF	TGCGCCAGCAGCGAAGACAGGGGGGAGCTGTTTTTT
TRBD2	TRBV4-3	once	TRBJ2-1	CASSQDSGSHNEQFF	TGCGCCAGCAGCCAAGATAGCGGGAGCCACAATGAGCAGTTCTTC
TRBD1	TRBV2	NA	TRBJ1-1	CASPRDRNTEAFF	TGTGCCAGCCCCAGGGACAGGAACACTGAAGCTTTCTTT
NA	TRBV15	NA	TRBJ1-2	CATSRDRINYGYTF	TGTGCCACCAGCAGAGATAGAATAAACTATGGCTACACCTTC
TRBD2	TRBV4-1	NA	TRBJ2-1	CASSQDGAGGAPYNEQFF	TGCGCCAGCAGCCAAGATGGTGCGGGGGGTGCCCCCTACAATGAGCAGTTCTTC
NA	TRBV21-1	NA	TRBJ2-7	CASSKPRTSGRAYEQYF	TGTGCCAGCAGCAAACCCCGGACTAGCGGGAGGGCCTACGAGCAGTACTTC
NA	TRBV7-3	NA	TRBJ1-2	CASSQEAGLHYGYTF	TGTGCCAGCAGTCAGGAAGCGGGGTTACACTATGGCTACACCTTC
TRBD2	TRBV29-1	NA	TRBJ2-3	CSVDAGAGTTDTQYF	TGCAGCGTTGATGCTGGAGCGGGGACCACAGATACGCAGTATTTT
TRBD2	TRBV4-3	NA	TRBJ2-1	CASSQDLFRLAANEQFF	TGCGCCAGCAGCCAAGATTTATTCCGACTAGCGGCAAATGAGCAGTTCTTC
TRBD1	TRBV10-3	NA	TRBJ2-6	CAISGLGTGDPSGANVLTF	TGTGCCATCAGTGGTTTGGGGACAGGAGACCCCTCTGGGGCCAACGTCCTGACTTTC
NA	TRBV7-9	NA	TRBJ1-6	CASSPRGGNSPLHF	TGTGCCAGCAGCCCGAGAGGCGGAAATTCACCCCTCCACTTT
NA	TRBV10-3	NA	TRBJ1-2	CAISEGSANYGYTF	TGTGCCATCAGTGAGGGTTCGGCTAACTATGGCTACACCTTC
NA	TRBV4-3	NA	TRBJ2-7	CASSQDRDRAYEQYF	TGCGCCAGCAGCCAAGATCGCGACAGAGCCTACGAGCAGTACTTC
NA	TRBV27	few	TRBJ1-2	CASSLSIGGINYGYTF	TGTGCCAGCAGTTTATCCATCGGCGGTATTAACTATGGCTACACCTTC
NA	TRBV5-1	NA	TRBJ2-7	CASGRDTLYEQYF	TGCGCCAGCGGCCGGGACACACTCTACGAGCAGTACTTC
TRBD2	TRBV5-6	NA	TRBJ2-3	CASSRIAGVFTDTQYF	TGTGCCAGCAGCAGAATAGCGGGAGTTTTTACAGATACGCAGTATTTT
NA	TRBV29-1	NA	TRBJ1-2	CSAPSIRGGYTF	TGCAGTGCCCCTTCCATTCGTGGCGGCTACACCTTC
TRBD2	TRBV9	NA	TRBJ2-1	CASSPRLAEYNEQFF	TGTGCCAGCAGCCCAAGACTAGCGGAATACAATGAGCAGTTCTTC
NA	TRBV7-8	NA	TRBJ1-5	CASSPTRQAFSNQPQHF	TGTGCCAGCAGCCCAACCCGACAGGCCTTTAGCAATCAGCCCCAGCATTTT
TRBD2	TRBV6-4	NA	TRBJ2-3	CASSPGTSGTDTQYF	TGTGCCAGCAGCCCCGGGACTAGCGGCACAGATACGCAGTATTTT
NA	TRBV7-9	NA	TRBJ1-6	CASSLDQGDNSPLHF	TGTGCCAGCAGCTTAGATCAGGGTGATAATTCACCCCTCCACTTT
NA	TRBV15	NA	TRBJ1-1	CATSRDPTAEAFF	TGTGCCACCAGCAGAGATCCAACAGCTGAAGCTTTCTTT
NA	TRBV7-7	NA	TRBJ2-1	CASSLSPEVNEQFF	TGTGCCAGCAGCTTATCCCCTGAGGTCAATGAGCAGTTCTTC
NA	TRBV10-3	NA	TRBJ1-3	CAISATGKNSGNTIYF	TGTGCCATCAGCGCGACCGGGAAAAACTCTGGAAACACCATATATTTT
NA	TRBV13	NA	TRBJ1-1	CASSLYGGGVEAFF	TGTGCCAGCAGCTTATACGGAGGGGGGGTTGAAGCTTTCTTT
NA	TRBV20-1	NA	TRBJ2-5	CSARQGETQYF	TGCAGTGCTAGACAGGGAGAGACCCAGTACTTC
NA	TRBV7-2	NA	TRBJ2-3	CASSFSFGDTQYF	TGTGCCAGCAGCTTCTCTTTCGGTGATACGCAGTATTTT
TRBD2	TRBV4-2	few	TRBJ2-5	CASSQGVAGGVETQYF	TGTGCCAGCAGCCAAGGTGTAGCGGGGGGGGTCGAGACCCAGTACTTC
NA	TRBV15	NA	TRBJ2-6	CATSRERSGANVLTF	TGTGCCACCAGCAGAGAGAGATCTGGGGCCAACGTCCTGACTTTC
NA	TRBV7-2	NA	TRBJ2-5	CASSPSPGMGWQETQYF	TGTGCCAGCAGCCCATCCCCGGGGATGGGGTGGCAAGAGACCCAGTACTTC
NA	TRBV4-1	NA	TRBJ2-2	CASSQDSPSSVNTGELFF	TGCGCCAGCAGCCAAGACTCCCCCTCTAGCGTGAACACCGGGGAGCTGTTTTTT